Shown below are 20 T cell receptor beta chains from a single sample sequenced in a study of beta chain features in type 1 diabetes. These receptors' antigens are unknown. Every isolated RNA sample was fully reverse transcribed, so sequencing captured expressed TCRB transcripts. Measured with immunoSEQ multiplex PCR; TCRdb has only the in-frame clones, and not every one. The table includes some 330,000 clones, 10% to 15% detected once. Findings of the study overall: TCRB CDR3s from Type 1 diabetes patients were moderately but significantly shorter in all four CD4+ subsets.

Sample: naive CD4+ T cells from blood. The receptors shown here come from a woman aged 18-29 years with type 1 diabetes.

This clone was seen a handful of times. The CDR3 region is CASSLDTQGAPGELFF. CDR3 nucleotide sequence: TGTGCCAGCAGCTTGGATACACAGGGGGCACCCGGGGAGCTGTTTTTT. This chain links TRBV5-4 with TRBJ2-2; 9 nucleotides line up with TRBD1. This CDR3 has 16 residues. Germline-derived CDR1 and CDR2 are SGHNT and YYREEE (reference sequence). With 0 bases clipped from V and 6 bases from J, the junction kept 6 bases outside the gene matches.

CDR3 in amino acids: CASSVGRWGAITGELFF. CDR3 in DNA: TGTGCCAGCAGCGTAGGGAGATGGGGAGCGATTACCGGGGAGCTGTTTTTT. This chain uses TRBV9 with TRBJ2-2; tentative D call: TRBD2 (5 bases). Germline-derived CDR1 and CDR2 are SGDLS and YYNGEE. V lost 0 bases, J lost 5 bases, and 17 bases lay in between. The CDR3 is made up of 17 amino acids. Filled out from reference TRBV9 and TRBJ2-2, the complete variable domain reads DSGVTQTPKHLITATGQRVTLRCSPRSGDLSVYWYQQSLDQGLQFLIQYYNGEERAKGNILERFSAQQFPDLHSELNLSSLELGDSALYFCASSVGRWGAITGELFFGEGSRLTVL.

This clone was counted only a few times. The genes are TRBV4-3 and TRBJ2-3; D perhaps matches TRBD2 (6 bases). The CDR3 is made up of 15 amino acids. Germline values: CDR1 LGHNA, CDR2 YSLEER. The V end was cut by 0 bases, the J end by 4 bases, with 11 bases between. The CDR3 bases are TGCGCCAGCAGCCAAGATCGGTGGGGGGCAGATACGCAGTATTTT. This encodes CASSQDRWGADTQYF.

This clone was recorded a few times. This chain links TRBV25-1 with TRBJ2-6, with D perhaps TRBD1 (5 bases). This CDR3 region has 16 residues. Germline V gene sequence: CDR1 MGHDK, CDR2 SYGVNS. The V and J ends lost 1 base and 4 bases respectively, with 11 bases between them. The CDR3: CASSESEKGGANVLTF. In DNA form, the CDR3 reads TGTGCCAGCAGTGAATCGGAGAAGGGGGGGGCCAACGTCCTGACTTTC.

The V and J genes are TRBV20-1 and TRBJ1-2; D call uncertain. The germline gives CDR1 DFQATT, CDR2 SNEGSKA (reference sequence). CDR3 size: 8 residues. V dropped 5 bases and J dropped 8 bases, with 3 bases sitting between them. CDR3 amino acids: CSAEGYTF. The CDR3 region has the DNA TGCAGTGCTGAGGGCTACACCTTC.

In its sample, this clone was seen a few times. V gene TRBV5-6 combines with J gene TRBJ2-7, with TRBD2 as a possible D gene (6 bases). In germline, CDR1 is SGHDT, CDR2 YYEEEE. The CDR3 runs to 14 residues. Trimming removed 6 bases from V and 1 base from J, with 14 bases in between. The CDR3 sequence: CASNLYAGSYEQYF. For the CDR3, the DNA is TGTGCCAGCAACCTTTACGCGGGGTCCTACGAGCAGTACTTC.

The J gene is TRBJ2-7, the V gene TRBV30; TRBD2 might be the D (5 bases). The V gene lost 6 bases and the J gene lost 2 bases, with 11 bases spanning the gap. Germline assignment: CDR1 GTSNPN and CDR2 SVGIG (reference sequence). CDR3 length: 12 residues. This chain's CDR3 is CACEFGAYEQYF. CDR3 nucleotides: TGTGCCTGTGAGTTCGGGGCCTACGAGCAGTACTTC.

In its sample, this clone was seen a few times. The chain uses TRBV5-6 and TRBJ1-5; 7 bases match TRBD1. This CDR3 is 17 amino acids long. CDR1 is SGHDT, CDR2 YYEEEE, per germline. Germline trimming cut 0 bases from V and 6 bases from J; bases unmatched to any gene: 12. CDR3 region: CASSLEGTEALSQPQHF. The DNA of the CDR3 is TGTGCCAGCAGCTTGGAAGGGACAGAGGCTCTAAGTCAGCCCCAGCATTTT. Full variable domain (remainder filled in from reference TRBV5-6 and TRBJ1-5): DAGVTQSPTHLIKTRGQQVTLRCSPKSGHDTVSWYQQALGQGPQFIFQYYEEEERQRGNFPDRFSGHQFPNYSSELNVNALLLGDSALYLCASSLEGTEALSQPQHFGDGTRLSIL.

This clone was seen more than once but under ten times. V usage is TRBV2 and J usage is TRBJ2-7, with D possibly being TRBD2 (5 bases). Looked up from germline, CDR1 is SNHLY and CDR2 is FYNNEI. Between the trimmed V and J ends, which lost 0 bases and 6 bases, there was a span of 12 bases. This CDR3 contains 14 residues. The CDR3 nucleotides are TGTGCCAGCAGTGAAGCGCACGGGGTAACCGAGCAGTACTTC. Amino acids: CASSEAHGVTEQYF. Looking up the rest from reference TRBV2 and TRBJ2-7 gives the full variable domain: EPEVTQTPSHQVTQMGQEVILRCVPISNHLYFYWYRQILGQKVEFLVSFYNNEISEKSEIFDDQFSVERPDGSNFTLKIRSTKLEDSAMYFCASSEAHGVTEQYFGPGTRLTVT.

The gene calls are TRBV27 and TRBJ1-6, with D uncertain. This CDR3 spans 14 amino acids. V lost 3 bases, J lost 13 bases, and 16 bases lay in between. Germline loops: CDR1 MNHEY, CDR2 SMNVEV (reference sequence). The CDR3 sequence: CASSFLQTLSPLHF. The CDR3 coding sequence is TGTGCCAGCAGTTTTTTACAGACATTGAGTCCCCTCCACTTT.

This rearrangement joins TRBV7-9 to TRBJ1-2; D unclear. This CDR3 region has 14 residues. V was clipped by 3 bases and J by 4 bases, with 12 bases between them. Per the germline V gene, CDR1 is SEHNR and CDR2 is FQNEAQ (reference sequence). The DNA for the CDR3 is TGTGCCAGCAGCTTGGGCCAGTGGGTCTATGGCTACACCTTC. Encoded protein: CASSLGQWVYGYTF. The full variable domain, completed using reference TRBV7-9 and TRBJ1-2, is DTGVSQNPRHKITKRGQNVTFRCDPISEHNRLYWYRQTLGQGPEFLTYFQNEAQLEKSRLLSDRFSAERPKGSFSTLEIQRTEQGDSAMYLCASSLGQWVYGYTFGSGTRLTVV.

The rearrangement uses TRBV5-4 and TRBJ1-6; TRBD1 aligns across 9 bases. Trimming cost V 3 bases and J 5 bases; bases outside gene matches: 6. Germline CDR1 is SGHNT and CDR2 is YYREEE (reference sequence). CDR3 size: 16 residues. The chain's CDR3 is CASSSPQGANNSPLHF. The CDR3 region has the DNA TGTGCCAGCAGCTCCCCACAGGGGGCGAATAATTCACCCCTCCACTTT.

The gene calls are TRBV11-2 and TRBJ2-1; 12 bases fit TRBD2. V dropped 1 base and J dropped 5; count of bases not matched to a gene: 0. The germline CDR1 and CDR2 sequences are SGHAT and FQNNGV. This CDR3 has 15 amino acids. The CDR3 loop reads CASSLGLAGDNEQFF. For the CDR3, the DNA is TGTGCCAGCAGCTTAGGACTAGCGGGAGACAATGAGCAGTTCTTC. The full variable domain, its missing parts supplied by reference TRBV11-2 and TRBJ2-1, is EAGVAQSPRYKIIEKRQSVAFWCNPISGHATLYWYQQILGQGPKLLIQFQNNGVVDDSQLPKDRFSAERLKGVDSTLKIQPAKLEDSAVYLCASSLGLAGDNEQFFGPGTRLTVL.

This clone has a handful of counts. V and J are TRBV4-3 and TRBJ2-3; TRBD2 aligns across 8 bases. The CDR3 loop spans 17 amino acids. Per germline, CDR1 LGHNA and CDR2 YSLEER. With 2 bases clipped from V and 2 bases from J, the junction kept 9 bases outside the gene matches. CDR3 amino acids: CASSQKLGLADTDTQYF. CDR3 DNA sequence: TGCGCCAGCAGCCAAAAACTCGGACTAGCAGACACAGATACGCAGTATTTT.

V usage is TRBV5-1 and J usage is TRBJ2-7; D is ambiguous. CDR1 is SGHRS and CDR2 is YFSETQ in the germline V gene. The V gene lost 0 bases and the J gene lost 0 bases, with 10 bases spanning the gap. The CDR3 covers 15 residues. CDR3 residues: CASSLDVGSSYEQYF. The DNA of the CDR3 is TGCGCCAGCAGCTTGGACGTCGGTAGCTCCTACGAGCAGTACTTC.

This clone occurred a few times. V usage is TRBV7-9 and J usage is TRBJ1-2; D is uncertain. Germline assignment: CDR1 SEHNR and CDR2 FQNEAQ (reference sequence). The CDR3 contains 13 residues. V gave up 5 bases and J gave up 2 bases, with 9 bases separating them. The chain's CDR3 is CASSPDGNYGYTF. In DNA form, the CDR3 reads TGTGCCAGCAGCCCCGACGGGAACTATGGCTACACCTTC.

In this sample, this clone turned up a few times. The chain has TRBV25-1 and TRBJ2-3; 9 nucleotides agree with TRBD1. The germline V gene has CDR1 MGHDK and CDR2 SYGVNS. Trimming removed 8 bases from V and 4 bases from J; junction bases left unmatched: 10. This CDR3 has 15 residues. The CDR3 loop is CASGGTGSVADTQYF. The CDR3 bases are TGTGCCAGCGGGGGGACAGGGTCAGTGGCAGATACGCAGTATTTT.

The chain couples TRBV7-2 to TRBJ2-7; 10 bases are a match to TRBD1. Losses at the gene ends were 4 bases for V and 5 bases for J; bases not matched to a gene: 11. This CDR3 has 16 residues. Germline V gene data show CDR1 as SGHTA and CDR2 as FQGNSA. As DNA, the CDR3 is TGTGCCAGCAGCTCCGGTACGGGACAGGGGATCAACGAGCAGTACTTC. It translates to CASSSGTGQGINEQYF.

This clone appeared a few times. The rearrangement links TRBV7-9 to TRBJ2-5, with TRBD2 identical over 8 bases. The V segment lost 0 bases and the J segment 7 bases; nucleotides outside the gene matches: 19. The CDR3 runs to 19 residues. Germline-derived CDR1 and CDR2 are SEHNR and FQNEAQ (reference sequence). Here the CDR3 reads CASSLASGSRVSGRGTQYF. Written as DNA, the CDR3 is TGTGCCAGCAGCTTAGCGAGCGGGAGTCGGGTATCGGGTCGAGGGACCCAGTACTTC.

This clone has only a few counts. The CDR3 nucleotides read TGTGCCAGCAGCTTAACCCTAGGCTACGAGCAGTACTTC. This translates into CASSLTLGYEQYF. The chain employs TRBV7-3 and TRBJ2-7; D is ambiguous. The CDR3 loop spans 13 amino acids. Trimming cost V 0 bases and J 3 bases, with 6 bases left between them. Germline values: CDR1 SGHTA, CDR2 FQGTGA.